A selection of T cell receptor beta chains follows, all from one sample in a study of blood T cells in healthy people across ages. TCRdb re-derived calls from the 5' RACE reads in MiXCR, one entry per CDR3 protein. The repertoire holds 600,000 to 800,000 distinct CDR3 sequences, with about 50% as singletons. The sample was blood. These receptors came from a woman aged 80 or over in good health. The CDR3 runs from the conserved cysteine through the conserved F or W. A D gene is named only where the DNA matches it firmly. Expanded clones are given a class, and other clones once, few, many or no size at all.

j_call v_call clone_size d_call cdr3_nt cdr3_aa
TRBJ2-6 TRBV14 - - TGTGCCAGCAGCCAAGGCCCTAGGGTCTTCTTCTCTGGGGCCAACGTCCTGACTTTC CASSQGPRVFFSGANVLTF
TRBJ2-7 TRBV28 many TRBD1 TGTGCCAGCAGTAATCCGGGACAGATCTACGAGCAGTACTTC CASSNPGQIYEQYF
TRBJ2-5 TRBV11-3 few - TGTGCCAGCAGCCTACATAGCGGTCAAGAGACCCAGTACTTC CASSLHSGQETQYF
TRBJ2-3 TRBV28 many TRBD2 TGTGCCAGCAGTCCGCAACTAGCGTGGGATACGCAGTATTTT CASSPQLAWDTQYF
TRBJ2-3 TRBV28 once TRBD2 TGTACCAGCAGTCATAGCGGGAGGCCGGATACGCAGTATTTT CTSSHSGRPDTQYF
TRBJ2-1 TRBV7-2 many TRBD2 TGTGCCAGCAGCTTAGACGGGGGGGTGTACAATGAGCAGTTCTTC CASSLDGGVYNEQFF
TRBJ2-7 TRBV12-3/TRBV12-4 - TRBD2 TGTGCCAGCAGTTTTATGGCTAGCGGCTACGAGCAGTACTTC CASSFMASGYEQYF
TRBJ1-5 TRBV19 once - TGTGCCAGTAGTCCACGAGCCAGGGGTTCCCCACGGGCTCAGCCCCAGCATTTT CASSPRARGSPRAQPQHF
TRBJ2-7 TRBV6-5 - - TGTGCCAGCACCAAACTATTCAACTCCTACAATGAGCAGTACTTC CASTKLFNSYNEQYF
TRBJ2-1 TRBV29-1 - TRBD2 TGCAGCGCTGAAGAAGAACTAGCGGGAGGACCCAATGAGCAGTTCTTC CSAEEELAGGPNEQFF
TRBJ2-5 TRBV25-1 - TRBD1 TGTGCCAGCAGTCCCAGGGGGCAGGGGGGAGTTAGAGGAGAGACCCAGTACTTC CASSPRGQGGVRGETQYF
TRBJ1-2 TRBV10-3 - - TGTGCCATCAGTGAGGACCACTATGGCTACACCTTC CAISEDHYGYTF
TRBJ2-5 TRBV5-1 - - TGCGCCAGCAGCTTGGAACTATTGGGGGAGACCCAGTACTTC CASSLELLGETQYF
TRBJ2-3 TRBV20-1 many - TGCAGTGCTATTAAAGGGCGGGATACGCAGTATTTT CSAIKGRDTQYF
TRBJ2-1 TRBV6-5 once - TGTGCCAGCAGTTACAGGCTAGGGCCTAATGAGCAGTTCTTC CASSYRLGPNEQFF
TRBJ1-1 TRBV28 - - TGTGCCAGCAGTTACAAAGGGGCAAACACTGAAGCTTTCTTT CASSYKGANTEAFF
TRBJ2-4 TRBV29-1 many - TGCAGCGATCGTTTCGGACGGACGTCAATCATTCAGTACTTC CSDRFGRTSIIQYF
TRBJ2-3 TRBV7-3 many - TGTGCCAGCAGCTTAACAGGGGGGGATACGCAGTATTTT CASSLTGGDTQYF
TRBJ1-6 TRBV6-5 many TRBD1 TGTGCCAGCAGTCTCGACAGGGGGTGGTCACCCCTCCACTTT CASSLDRGWSPLHF
TRBJ2-1 TRBV4-2 - - TGTGCCAGCAGCCAAGATTTTGGGGATCGGGAGCAGTTCTTC CASSQDFGDREQFF
TRBJ2-5 TRBV2 - - TGTGCCAGCAGTGTCTACGGAAGCCCCGCGAGGACCCAGTACTTC CASSVYGSPARTQYF
TRBJ2-1 TRBV27 few TRBD2 TGTGCCAGCAGTTTTAATAGGACTAGCGGGGGGCCCTACAATGAGCAGTTCTTC CASSFNRTSGGPYNEQFF
TRBJ2-4 TRBV12-3/TRBV12-4 - TRBD2 TGTGCCAGCAGTTTAGGACTAGCGTCCGACATTCAGTACTTC CASSLGLASDIQYF
TRBJ2-7 TRBV5-1 - TRBD2 TGCGCCAGCAGCTTGGGAATAGCGGGAGAGTCCTTCTACGAGCAGTACTTC CASSLGIAGESFYEQYF
TRBJ2-7 TRBV7-6 - TRBD2 TGTGCCAGCAGCTTCCGACTAGCGGGGGGGCCGAATGAAAACAATGAGCAGTACTTC CASSFRLAGGPNENNEQYF
TRBJ2-7 TRBV5-5 many TRBD2 TGTGCCAGCAGCACCGGACTAGCGGCAATCTACGAGCAGTACTTC CASSTGLAAIYEQYF
TRBJ1-6 TRBV11-2 - TRBD1 TGTGCCAGCAGCGGGACAGGGAATTCACCCCTCCACTTT CASSGTGNSPLHF
TRBJ2-3 TRBV12-3/TRBV12-4 - - TGTGCCAGCAGTTTAATAGGGGGGGCAGAGCAGCAGTATTTT CASSLIGGAEQQYF
TRBJ2-3 TRBV7-8 few TRBD2 TGTGCCAGCAGCTTAGGTAGCGGGGGTTCAGATACGCAGTATTTT CASSLGSGGSDTQYF
TRBJ2-3 TRBV29-1 once TRBD2 TGCAGCGTCCCCCTAGGTAGACTAGCGGGAGTAACAGATACGCAGTATTTT CSVPLGRLAGVTDTQYF
TRBJ1-2 TRBV20-1 many TRBD1 TGCAGTGTCGAAACGCCGGGACAGGGACACTATGGCTACACCTTC CSVETPGQGHYGYTF
TRBJ2-4 TRBV6-5 - TRBD2 TGTGCCAGCAGTTCCCTTAGCGGGGGAACCAAAAACATTCAGTACTTC CASSSLSGGTKNIQYF
TRBJ2-4 TRBV28 few TRBD1 TGTGCCAGCAGTCCGGGACAGGGGATAGCCAAAAACATTCAGTACTTC CASSPGQGIAKNIQYF
TRBJ1-5 TRBV2 many - TGTGCCAGCTCCATTAATCAGCCCCAGCATTTT CASSINQPQHF
TRBJ2-5 TRBV5-1 many - TGCGCCAGCAGCCGTACCGCAGTCCAAGAGACCCAGTACTTC CASSRTAVQETQYF
TRBJ2-7 TRBV7-8 - TRBD1 TGTGCCAGCAGCTCCGCCGGGACAGGGTCCAGCGAGCAGTACTTC CASSSAGTGSSEQYF
TRBJ1-6 TRBV12-3/TRBV12-4 few - TGTGCCAGCCGGTTAGGGAGCTGGAATTCACCCCTCCACTTT CASRLGSWNSPLHF
TRBJ2-7 TRBV20-1 few - TGCAGTGCTAGAGATAGCGGCCGCCACAATGAGCAGTACTTC CSARDSGRHNEQYF
TRBJ2-6 TRBV5-1 many - TGCGCCAGCAGGGTTAATGGGGCCAACGTCCTGACTTTC CASRVNGANVLTF
TRBJ2-1 TRBV29-1 many - TGCAGCGTTAAAGAGGGGGGTAGACACAATGAGCAGTTCTTC CSVKEGGRHNEQFF
TRBJ2-7 TRBV3-1 - TRBD2 TGTGCCAGCAGCCCCAACGGACTAGCGGGTTATTACGAGCAGTACTTC CASSPNGLAGYYEQYF
TRBJ2-3 TRBV5-1 - - TGCGCCAGCAGCTTGAGTGTACAGGGAACAGATACGCAGTATTTT CASSLSVQGTDTQYF
TRBJ2-7 TRBV28 many - TGTGCCAGCAGGCGTGAATTAATCGGGGAGCAGTACTTC CASRRELIGEQYF
TRBJ2-1 TRBV2 few - TGTGCCAGCAGGGGTAGTGGCTCCTACAATGAGCAGTTCTTC CASRGSGSYNEQFF
TRBJ1-5 TRBV25-1 - TRBD1 TGTGCCAGCAGAGCACAGGGGGCAGGCAATCAGCCCCAGCATTTT CASRAQGAGNQPQHF
TRBJ2-1 TRBV29-1 - TRBD2 TGCAGCGTGTCGACTAGCGGGAGGGATAATGAGCAGTTCTTC CSVSTSGRDNEQFF
TRBJ2-1 TRBV20-1 many TRBD1 TGCAGTGCTAGAGATCCGGGCCGACAGGGTGATAGCAATGAGCAGTTCTTC CSARDPGRQGDSNEQFF
TRBJ2-2 TRBV28 few - TGTGCCAGCACCCACCCAGGGGGGGACGGGGAGCTGTTTTTT CASTHPGGDGELFF
TRBJ1-2 TRBV27 - TRBD1 TGTGCCAGCAGTTTAAACAGGGGGCTTATCTATGGCTACACCTTC CASSLNRGLIYGYTF